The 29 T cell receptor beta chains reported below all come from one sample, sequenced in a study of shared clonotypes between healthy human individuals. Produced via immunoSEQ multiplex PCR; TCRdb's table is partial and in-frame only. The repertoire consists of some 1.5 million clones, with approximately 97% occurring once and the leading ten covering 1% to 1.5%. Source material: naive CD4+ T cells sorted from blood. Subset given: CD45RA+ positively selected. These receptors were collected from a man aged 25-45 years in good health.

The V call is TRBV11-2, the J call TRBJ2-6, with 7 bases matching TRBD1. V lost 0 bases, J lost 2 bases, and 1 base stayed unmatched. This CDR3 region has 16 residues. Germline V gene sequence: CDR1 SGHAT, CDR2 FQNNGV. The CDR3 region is CASSLEGGPGANVLTF. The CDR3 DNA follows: TGTGCCAGCAGCTTAGAAGGGGGCCCTGGGGCCAACGTCCTGACTTTC.

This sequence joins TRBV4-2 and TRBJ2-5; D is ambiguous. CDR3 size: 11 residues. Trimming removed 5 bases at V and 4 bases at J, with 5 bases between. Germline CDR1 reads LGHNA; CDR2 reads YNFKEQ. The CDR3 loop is CASSFRETQYF. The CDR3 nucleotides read TGTGCCAGCAGCTTTAGAGAGACCCAGTACTTC.

The DNA of the CDR3 is TGTGCCAGCAGTGACGAAGAATATGGCTACACCTTC. It translates to CASSDEEYGYTF. The V gene is TRBV6-5, the J gene TRBJ1-2; no definite D call. V dropped 5 bases and J dropped 5 bases, with 9 bases sitting between them. The CDR3 contains 12 residues. Germline-derived CDR1 and CDR2 are MNHEY and SVGAGI.

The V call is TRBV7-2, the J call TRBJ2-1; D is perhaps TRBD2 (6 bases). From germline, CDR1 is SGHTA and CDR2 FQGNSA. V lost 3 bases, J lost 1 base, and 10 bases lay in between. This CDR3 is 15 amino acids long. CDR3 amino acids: CASSFGSRSYNEQFF. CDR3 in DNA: TGTGCCAGCAGCTTCGGGAGTAGATCCTACAATGAGCAGTTCTTC.

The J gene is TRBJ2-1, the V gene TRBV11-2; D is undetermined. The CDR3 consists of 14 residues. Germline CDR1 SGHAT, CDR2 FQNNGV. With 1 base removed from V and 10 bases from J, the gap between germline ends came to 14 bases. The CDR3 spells CASSLVYPGEEQFF. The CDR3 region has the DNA TGTGCCAGCAGCTTAGTCTATCCGGGTGAGGAGCAGTTCTTC.

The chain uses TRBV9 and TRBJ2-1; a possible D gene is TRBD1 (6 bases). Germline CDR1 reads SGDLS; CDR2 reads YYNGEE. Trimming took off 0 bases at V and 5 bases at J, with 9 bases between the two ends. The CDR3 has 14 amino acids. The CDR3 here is CASSVEGEHNEQFF. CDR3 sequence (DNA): TGTGCCAGCAGCGTAGAGGGGGAACACAATGAGCAGTTCTTC.

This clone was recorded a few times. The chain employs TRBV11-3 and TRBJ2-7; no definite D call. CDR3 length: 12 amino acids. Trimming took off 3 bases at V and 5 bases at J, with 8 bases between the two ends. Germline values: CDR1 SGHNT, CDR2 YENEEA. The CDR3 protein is CASSFGENEQYF. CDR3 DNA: TGTGCCAGCAGCTTCGGTGAAAACGAGCAGTACTTC. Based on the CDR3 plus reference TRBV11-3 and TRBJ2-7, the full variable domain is EAGVVQSPRYKIIEKKQPVAFWCNPISGHNTLYWYLQNLGQGPELLIRYENEEAVDDSQLPKDRFSAERLKGVDSTLKIQPAELGDSAVYLCASSFGENEQYFGPGTRLTVT.

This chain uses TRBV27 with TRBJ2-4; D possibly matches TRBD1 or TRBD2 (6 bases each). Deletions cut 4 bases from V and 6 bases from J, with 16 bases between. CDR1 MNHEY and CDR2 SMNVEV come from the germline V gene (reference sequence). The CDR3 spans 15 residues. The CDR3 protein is CASSYDDRRGNIQYF. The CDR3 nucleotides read TGTGCCAGCAGTTATGACGACAGGAGGGGAAACATTCAGTACTTC.

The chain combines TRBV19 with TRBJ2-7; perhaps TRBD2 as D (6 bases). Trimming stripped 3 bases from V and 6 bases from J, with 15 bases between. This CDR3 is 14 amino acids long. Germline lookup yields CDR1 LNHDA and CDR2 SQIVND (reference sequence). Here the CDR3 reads CASSISAVGGEQYF. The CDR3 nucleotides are TGTGCCAGTAGTATTAGCGCAGTCGGGGGCGAGCAGTACTTC.

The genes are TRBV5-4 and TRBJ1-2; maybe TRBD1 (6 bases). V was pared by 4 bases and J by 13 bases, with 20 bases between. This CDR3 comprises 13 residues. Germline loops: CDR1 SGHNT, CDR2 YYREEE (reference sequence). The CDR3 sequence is CASSPTGSGWATF. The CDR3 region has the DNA TGTGCCAGCAGCCCGACAGGAAGCGGATGGGCCACCTTC.

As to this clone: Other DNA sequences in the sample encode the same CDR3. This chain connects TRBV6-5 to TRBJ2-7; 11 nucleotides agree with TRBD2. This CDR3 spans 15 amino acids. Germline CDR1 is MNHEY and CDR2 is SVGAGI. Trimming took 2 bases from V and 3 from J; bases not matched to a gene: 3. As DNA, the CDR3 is TGTGCCAGCAGTTACCTCGGGACTAGCGGCTACGAGCAGTACTTC. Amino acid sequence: CASSYLGTSGYEQYF.

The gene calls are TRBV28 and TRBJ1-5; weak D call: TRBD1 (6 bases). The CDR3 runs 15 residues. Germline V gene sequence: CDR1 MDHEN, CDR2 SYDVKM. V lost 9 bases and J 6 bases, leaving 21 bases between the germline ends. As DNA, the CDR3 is TGTGCCAGTCGGACAGTCCTTTTAGGCGGTCAGCCCCAGCATTTT. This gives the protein CASRTVLLGGQPQHF.

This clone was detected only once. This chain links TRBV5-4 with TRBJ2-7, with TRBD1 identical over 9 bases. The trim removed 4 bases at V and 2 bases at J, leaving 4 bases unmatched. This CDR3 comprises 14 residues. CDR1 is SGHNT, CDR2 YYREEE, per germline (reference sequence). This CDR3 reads CASSVDRGAYEQYF. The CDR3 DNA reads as TGTGCCAGCAGCGTAGACAGGGGGGCCTACGAGCAGTACTTC.

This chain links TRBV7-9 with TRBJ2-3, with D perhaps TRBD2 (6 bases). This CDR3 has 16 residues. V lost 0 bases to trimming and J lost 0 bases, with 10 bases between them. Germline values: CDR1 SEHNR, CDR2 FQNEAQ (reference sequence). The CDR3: CASSLAAGSSTDTQYF. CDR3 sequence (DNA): TGTGCCAGCAGCTTAGCTGCGGGATCTAGCACAGATACGCAGTATTTT.

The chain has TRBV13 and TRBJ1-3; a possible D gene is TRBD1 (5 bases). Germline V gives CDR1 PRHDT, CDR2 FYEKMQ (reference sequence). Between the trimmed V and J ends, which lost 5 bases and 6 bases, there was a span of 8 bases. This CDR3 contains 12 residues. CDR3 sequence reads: CASSTGANTIYF. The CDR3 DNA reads TGTGCCAGCAGCACCGGGGCAAACACCATATATTTT.

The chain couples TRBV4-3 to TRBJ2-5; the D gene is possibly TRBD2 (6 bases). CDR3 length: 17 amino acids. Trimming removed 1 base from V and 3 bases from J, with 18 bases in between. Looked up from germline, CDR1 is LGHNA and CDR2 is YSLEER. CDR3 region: CASSQGIGEVAEETQYF. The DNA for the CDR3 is TGCGCCAGCAGCCAAGGTATCGGGGAGGTAGCGGAAGAGACCCAGTACTTC.

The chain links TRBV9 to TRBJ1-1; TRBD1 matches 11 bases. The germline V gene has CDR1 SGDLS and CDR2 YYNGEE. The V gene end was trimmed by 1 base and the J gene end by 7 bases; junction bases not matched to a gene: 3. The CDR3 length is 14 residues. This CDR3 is CASSVLGQGGEAFF. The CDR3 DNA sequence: TGTGCCAGCAGCGTACTGGGACAGGGGGGTGAAGCTTTCTTT.

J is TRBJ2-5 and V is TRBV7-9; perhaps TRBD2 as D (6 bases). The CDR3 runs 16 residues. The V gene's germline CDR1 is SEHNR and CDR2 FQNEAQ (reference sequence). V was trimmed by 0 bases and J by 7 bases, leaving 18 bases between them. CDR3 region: CASSLARGIEAGTQYF. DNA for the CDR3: TGTGCCAGCAGCTTAGCGCGGGGCATCGAAGCGGGGACCCAGTACTTC.

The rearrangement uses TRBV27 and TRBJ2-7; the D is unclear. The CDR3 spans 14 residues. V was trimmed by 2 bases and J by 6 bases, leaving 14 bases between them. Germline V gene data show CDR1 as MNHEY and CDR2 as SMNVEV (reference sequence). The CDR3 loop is CASSLGPFPGEQYF. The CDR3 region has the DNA TGTGCCAGCAGTTTAGGGCCGTTCCCCGGCGAGCAGTACTTC.

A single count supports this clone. The CDR3 DNA is TGTGCCAGCTTGGGGGACTCACCTTACGAGCAGTACTTC. This encodes CASLGDSPYEQYF. The gene calls are TRBV2 and TRBJ2-7; possibly TRBD2 for D (6 bases). The germline V and J ends were trimmed by 8 bases and 4 bases, with 15 bases remaining between them. This CDR3 has 13 amino acids. Germline assignment: CDR1 SNHLY and CDR2 FYNNEI.

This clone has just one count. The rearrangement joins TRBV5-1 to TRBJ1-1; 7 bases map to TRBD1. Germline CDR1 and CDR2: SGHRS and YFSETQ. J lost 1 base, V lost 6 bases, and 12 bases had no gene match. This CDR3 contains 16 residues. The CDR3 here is CASIPAGTVQNTEAFF. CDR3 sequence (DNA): TGCGCCAGCATACCCGCCGGGACAGTACAGAACACTGAAGCTTTCTTT.

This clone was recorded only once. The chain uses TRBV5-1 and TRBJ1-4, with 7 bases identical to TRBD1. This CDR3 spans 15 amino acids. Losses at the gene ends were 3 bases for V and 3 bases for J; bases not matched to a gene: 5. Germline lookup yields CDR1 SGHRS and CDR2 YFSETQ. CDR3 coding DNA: TGCGCCAGCAGCTACACAGGGGCCGCTAATGAAAAACTGTTTTTT. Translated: CASSYTGAANEKLFF.

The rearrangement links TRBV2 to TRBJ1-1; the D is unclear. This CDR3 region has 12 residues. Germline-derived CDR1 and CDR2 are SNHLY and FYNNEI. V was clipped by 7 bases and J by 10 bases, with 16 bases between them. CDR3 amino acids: CASTTRQGVAFF. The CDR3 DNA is TGTGCCAGCACGACTCGACAAGGTGTAGCTTTCTTT.

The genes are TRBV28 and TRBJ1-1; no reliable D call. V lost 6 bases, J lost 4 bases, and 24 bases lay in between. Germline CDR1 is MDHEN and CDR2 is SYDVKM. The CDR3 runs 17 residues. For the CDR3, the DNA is TGTGCCAGCAGAAAGTCGGGTCTACGTCTCGTAGGCACTGAAGCTTTCTTT. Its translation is CASRKSGLRLVGTEAFF.

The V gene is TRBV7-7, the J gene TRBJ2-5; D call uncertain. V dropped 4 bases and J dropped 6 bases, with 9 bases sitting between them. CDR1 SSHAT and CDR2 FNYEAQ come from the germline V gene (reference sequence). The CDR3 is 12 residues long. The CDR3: CASSSEGKTQYF. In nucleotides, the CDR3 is TGTGCCAGCAGCTCAGAAGGAAAGACCCAGTACTTC.

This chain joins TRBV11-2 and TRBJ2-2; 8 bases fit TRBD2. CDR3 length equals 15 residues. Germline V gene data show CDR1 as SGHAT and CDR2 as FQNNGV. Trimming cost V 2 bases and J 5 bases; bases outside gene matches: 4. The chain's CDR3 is CASSLREGGTGELFF. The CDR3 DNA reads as TGTGCCAGCAGCTTACGGGAGGGAGGGACCGGGGAGCTGTTTTTT.

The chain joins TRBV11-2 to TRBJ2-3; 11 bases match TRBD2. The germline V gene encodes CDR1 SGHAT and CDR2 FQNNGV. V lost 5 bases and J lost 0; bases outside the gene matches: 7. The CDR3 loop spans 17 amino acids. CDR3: CASSTGTSGRSTDTQYF. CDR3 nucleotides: TGTGCCAGCAGCACCGGGACTAGCGGTCGCAGCACAGATACGCAGTATTTT.

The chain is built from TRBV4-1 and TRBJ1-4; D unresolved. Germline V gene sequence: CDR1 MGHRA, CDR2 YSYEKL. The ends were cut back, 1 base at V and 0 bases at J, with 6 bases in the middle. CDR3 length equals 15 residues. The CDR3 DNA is TGCGCCAGCAGCCAAGTCCAAACAACTAATGAAAAACTGTTTTTT. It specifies CASSQVQTTNEKLFF.

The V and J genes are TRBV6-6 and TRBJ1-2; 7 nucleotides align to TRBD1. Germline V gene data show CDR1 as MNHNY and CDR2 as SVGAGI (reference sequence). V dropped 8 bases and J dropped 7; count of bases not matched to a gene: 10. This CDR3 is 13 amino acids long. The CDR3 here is CASQRDRRFGYTF. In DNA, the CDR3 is TGTGCCAGCCAACGGGACAGAAGATTTGGCTACACCTTC.